This T cell receptor (beta chain) comes out of a study of T cells in Graves' hyperthyroidism and ophthalmopathy. Researchers took RNA transcripts and amplified the TCR beta CDR3 regions from them. Primed by the HTBI set, a first-round RT-PCR was run on the TCR CDR3. From the multiplex PCR reads, TCRdb called clonotypes with MiXCR, one entry per CDR3 protein. This sample has about 400,000 distinct CDR3 sequences, with 13% to 15% found just once. Ophthalmopathy cases met thresholds of Clinical Activity Score at least 3, NOSPECS grade at least 4 and duration under 3 months. Fresh 10 ml peripheral blood yielded PBMCs. This clonotype was counted ten times or more. Its antigen is as yet unknown. General study findings and limits: Most expanded thyroid clonotypes above 0.001 recurred in blood. Ophthalmopathy was model-predicted a median about 6.7 months pre-onset.

Sequenced material: blood. The receptor's source is a woman younger than 45 with Graves' ophthalmopathy.

The CDR3, as DNA: TGTGCCACCAGCAATTGGACCAACACCGGGGAGCTGTTTTTT. It is translated as CATSNWTNTGELFF. The rearrangement joins TRBV15 to TRBJ2-2; D not resolved. This CDR3 spans 14 amino acids. CDR1 is LNHNV, CDR2 YYDKDF, per germline (reference sequence). Trimming took 4 bases from V and 2 from J, leaving 8 bases between them.